Below are 5 T cell receptor beta chains sequenced from a single sample in a study of blood T cells in healthy people across ages. Alongside a J-beta primer mix, a sample-barcoded 5' primer served in a second PCR lasting about 7 to 11 cycles. TCRdb redid the calling of the 5' RACE reads with MiXCR, one entry per CDR3 protein. The sample contains about 570,000 distinct CDR3 sequences, about 29% of which appear only once. A further study also used this sample, focusing on T cells of mothers and their children.

The material sequenced was blood. These receptors came from a boy between 2 and 15 years old in good health.

This clonotype was counted a few times. A read error may be the cause here, since a much bigger clone is one base away. This chain joins TRBV12-3 or TRBV12-4 and TRBJ1-1; D not certain. The CDR3 runs to 14 residues. The CDR3 is CASSPWPKNAEAFF. In DNA form, the CDR3 reads TGTGCCAGCAGCCCCTGGCCCAAGAACGCTGAAGCTTTCTTT.

Ten or more counts support this clonotype. V and J are TRBV29-1 and TRBJ1-2; a weak D match, TRBD1 (5 bases). CDR1 and CDR2 from the germline V gene are SQVTM and ANQGSEA. The CDR3 is 11 amino acids. V lost 4 bases, J lost 6 bases, and 9 bases lay in between. This chain's CDR3 is CSVARVDGYTF. DNA for the CDR3: TGCAGCGTTGCCAGGGTTGATGGCTACACCTTC.

This clonotype was picked up a small number of times. The chain employs TRBV20-1 and TRBJ1-4; perhaps TRBD1 as D (5 bases). CDR1 is DFQATT, CDR2 SNEGSKA, per germline (reference sequence). V was clipped by 5 bases and J by 0 bases, with 10 bases between them. The CDR3 has 14 amino acids. CDR3 in amino acids: CSAGEGTTNEKLFF. In DNA form, the CDR3 reads TGCAGTGCTGGGGAGGGGACAACTAATGAAAAACTGTTTTTT.

The table lists this clonotype with a few counts. V and J are TRBV12-3 or TRBV12-4 and TRBJ1-3, with D uncertain. V was shortened by 5 bases and J by 2 bases, with 13 bases between the two germline ends. CDR3 length equals 15 residues. The CDR3 region has the DNA TGTGCCAGCAGTGCGCTGGGAAGGACTGGAAACACCATATATTTT. Amino acids: CASSALGRTGNTIYF.

The gene calls are TRBV27 and TRBJ1-1, with 8 bases identical to TRBD1. The CDR3 runs 15 residues. V shed 4 bases and J 3 bases; nucleotides not matched to a gene: 7. Germline V gene data show CDR1 as MNHEY and CDR2 as SMNVEV (reference sequence). CDR3 sequence reads: CASSSLRQGYTEAFF. CDR3 nucleotide sequence: TGTGCCAGCAGTTCCCTTAGACAGGGGTACACTGAAGCTTTCTTT.